This passage covers 25 T cell receptor beta chains from one sample sequenced in a study of T cell responses to AZD1222 COVID-19 vaccine. Profiled with immunoSEQ multiplex PCR; TCRdb holds only in-frame clones, not every one. Of 140,000 to 150,000 clones in the sample, 70% to 90% were seen once. Sequencing was performed on peripheral blood, taken on day 0 of AZD1222 vaccination. The receptors derive from an adult in good health.

The chain uses TRBV19 and TRBJ1-6, with TRBD1 as a possible D gene (5 bases). This CDR3 region has 14 residues. CDR1 is LNHDA and CDR2 is SQIVND in the germline V gene (reference sequence). Trimming removed 5 bases at V and 7 bases at J, with 12 bases between. CDR3 DNA: TGTGCCAGTAGTCGGGGGGTCCCAAATTCACCCCTCCACTTT. Its translation is CASSRGVPNSPLHF.

The chain joins TRBV5-4 to TRBJ1-2; the match to TRBD1 covers 9 bases. CDR1 is SGHNT, CDR2 YYREEE, per germline (reference sequence). The J segment lost 8 bases and the V segment lost 2 bases, leaving 10 bases of the junction unmatched. The CDR3 is 15 amino acids. CDR3 sequence reads: CASSFTTGQGRGYTF. The CDR3 DNA is TGTGCCAGCAGCTTCACTACCGGACAGGGGCGCGGCTACACCTTC. The whole variable domain, remainder taken from reference TRBV5-4 and TRBJ1-2, is ETGVTQSPTHLIKTRGQQVTLRCSSQSGHNTVSWYQQALGQGPQFIFQYYREEENGRGNFPPRFSGLQFPNYSSELNVNALELDDSALYLCASSFTTGQGRGYTFGSGTRLTVV.

This clone has just one count. The chain has TRBV7-3 and TRBJ1-3; D gene uncertain. This CDR3 has 16 amino acids. The germline V gene encodes CDR1 SGHTA and CDR2 FQGTGA. V lost 0 bases, J lost 0 bases, and 9 bases lay in between. This CDR3 reads CASSLTEPGSGNTIYF. CDR3 coding DNA: TGTGCCAGCAGCTTAACGGAGCCAGGCTCTGGAAACACCATATATTTT. Full variable domain (outside the CDR3, taken from reference TRBV7-3 and TRBJ1-3): GAGVSQTPSNKVTEKGKYVELRCDPISGHTALYWYRQSLGQGPEFLIYFQGTGAADDSGLPNDRFFAVRPEGSVSTLKIQRTERGDSAVYLCASSLTEPGSGNTIYFGEGSWLTVV.

The rearrangement links TRBV6-5 to TRBJ2-3; maybe TRBD1 (5 bases). CDR1 and CDR2 (germline): MNHEY, SVGAGI. The CDR3 has 15 amino acids. V was pared by 8 bases and J by 2 bases, with 17 bases between. The CDR3 nucleotides are TGTGCCAGCCAGGGCACGGCCGCCTCCACAGATACGCAGTATTTT. Its protein product is CASQGTAASTDTQYF.

The chain joins TRBV7-2 to TRBJ1-6; unclear D gene. The CDR3 contains 15 residues. V lost 0 bases and J lost 8, with 11 bases in between. Germline V CDR1 and CDR2: SGHTA, FQGNSA. This CDR3 reads CASSLAGIDYSPLHF. The CDR3 DNA is TGTGCCAGCAGCTTAGCCGGTATCGACTATTCACCCCTCCACTTT. Supplemented by reference TRBV7-2 and TRBJ1-6, the full variable domain reads GAGVSQSPSNKVTEKGKDVELRCDPISGHTALYWYRQSLGQGLEFLIYFQGNSAPDKSGLPSDRFSAERTGGSVSTLTIQRTQQEDSAVYLCASSLAGIDYSPLHFGNGTRLTVT.

The chain joins TRBV19 to TRBJ1-2; D is ambiguous. CDR3 length: 14 residues. Germline CDR1 reads LNHDA; CDR2 reads SQIVND (reference sequence). V shed 7 bases and J shed 8 bases, with 20 bases lying between them. CDR3 protein: CASTLSTVRLGYTF. As DNA, the CDR3 is TGTGCCAGTACCCTCTCGACGGTTCGCTTGGGCTACACCTTC. The full variable domain, completed using reference TRBV19 and TRBJ1-2, is DGGITQSPKYLFRKEGQNVTLSCEQNLNHDAMYWYRQDPGQGLRLIYYSQIVNDFQKGDIAEGYSVSREKKESFPLTVTSAQKNPTAFYLCASTLSTVRLGYTFGSGTRLTVV.

V usage is TRBV6-5 and J usage is TRBJ1-1; no definite D call. The CDR3 sequence is 13 residues long. Germline lookup yields CDR1 MNHEY and CDR2 SVGAGI. Trimming pared 2 bases from V and 1 base from J, leaving 5 bases between. This chain's CDR3 is CASSYGGNTEAFF. In DNA, the CDR3 is TGTGCCAGCAGTTACGGAGGGAACACTGAAGCTTTCTTT.

The V call is TRBV19, the J call TRBJ2-2; 9 positions agree with TRBD1. The CDR3 runs 15 residues. The V gene's germline CDR1 is LNHDA and CDR2 SQIVND (reference sequence). V lost 7 bases to trimming and J lost 8 bases; unmatched junction nucleotides: 11. CDR3 coding DNA: TGTGCCAGTACCCCTACAGGGGGCGGTAGGGGGGAGCTGTTTTTT. Its protein is CASTPTGGGRGELFF.

This chain uses TRBV23-1 with TRBJ1-1; tentative D call: TRBD1 (5 bases). Being an ORF, TRBV23-1 has a function that is uncertain. V was pared by 2 bases and J by 8 bases, with 15 bases between. This CDR3 contains 14 residues. The CDR3 DNA follows: TGCGCCAGCAGTCAAGAGGACAAGATATCGGAAGCTTTCTTT. Translation: CASSQEDKISEAFF.

CDR3 DNA: TGTGCCAGCAGTCCTATCGCGGGACAGGGGGCAGACGGGGGCTACACCTTC. Protein product: CASSPIAGQGADGGYTF. The V call is TRBV27, the J call TRBJ1-2, with 12 bases identical to TRBD1. Trimming removed 5 bases from V and 8 bases from J; junction bases left unmatched: 15. Germline V CDR1 and CDR2: MNHEY, SMNVEV (reference sequence). CDR3 length equals 17 residues.

This clone was picked up one time. V is TRBV9 and J is TRBJ1-3; tentative D call: TRBD1 (5 bases). The CDR3 loop spans 14 amino acids. Trimming removed 1 base from V and 6 bases from J, with 11 bases in between. The V gene's germline CDR1 is SGDLS and CDR2 YYNGEE. The CDR3 loop reads CASSVYARENTIYF. CDR3 DNA: TGTGCCAGCAGCGTATACGCCAGGGAAAACACCATATATTTT.

This clone appeared once. This chain uses TRBV7-2 with TRBJ1-6; 7 bases fit TRBD1. The CDR3 sequence is 16 residues long. The germline V gene has CDR1 SGHTA and CDR2 FQGNSA. V shed 5 bases and J 9 bases; nucleotides not matched to a gene: 13. The CDR3 here is CASSRTGTVSFSPLHF. The CDR3 DNA reads TGTGCCAGCAGCAGGACCGGGACAGTGAGCTTTTCACCCCTCCACTTT.

The genes are TRBV5-1 and TRBJ1-2, with D perhaps matching TRBD1 (5 bases). V dropped 1 base and J dropped 6 bases, with 13 bases sitting between them. The CDR3 length is 14 residues. The germline V gene has CDR1 SGHRS and CDR2 YFSETQ. CDR3 region: CASSLNSGSDGYTF. As DNA, the CDR3 is TGCGCCAGCAGCTTGAACTCAGGGTCTGATGGCTACACCTTC.

This chain connects TRBV19 to TRBJ2-3, with 13 bases lining up with TRBD2. Germline lookup yields CDR1 LNHDA and CDR2 SQIVND (reference sequence). This CDR3 has 17 amino acids. The junction had 6 bases not matched to a gene; V was cut back by 5 bases and J by 1 base. CDR3 amino acids: CASSPRLAGGRTDTQYF. In nucleotides, the CDR3 is TGTGCCAGTAGTCCCCGACTAGCGGGGGGACGCACAGATACGCAGTATTTT.

The chain joins TRBV28 to TRBJ1-3; D is possibly TRBD1 (5 bases). The CDR3 covers 15 residues. CDR1 and CDR2 (germline): MDHEN, SYDVKM. V was trimmed by 7 bases and J by 3 bases, leaving 16 bases between them. The CDR3 nucleotides are TGTGCCAGCATTGGAGGTTTGGGGGGTGGAAACACCATATATTTT. Residues: CASIGGLGGGNTIYF.

The chain uses TRBV6-5 and TRBJ1-5; 8 nucleotides match TRBD1. V lost 7 bases and J lost 4; bases outside the gene matches: 6. The CDR3 runs 14 residues. The germline V gene encodes CDR1 MNHEY and CDR2 SVGAGI. The CDR3: CASTRDRQNQPQHF. CDR3 nucleotide sequence: TGTGCCAGCACCCGGGACAGGCAAAATCAGCCCCAGCATTTT.

This clone was observed a single time. The V gene is TRBV19, the J gene TRBJ1-5; D gene ambiguous. The V end lost 2 bases, the J end lost 2 bases, and 7 bases lay between the germline ends. The CDR3 has 14 amino acids. Germline CDR1 is LNHDA and CDR2 is SQIVND (reference sequence). The CDR3, as DNA: TGTGCCAGTAGTATATGGAATGGCAATCAGCCCCAGCATTTT. Its protein product is CASSIWNGNQPQHF. The full variable domain, in which reference TRBV19 and TRBJ1-5 provide the parts outside the CDR3, is DGGITQSPKYLFRKEGQNVTLSCEQNLNHDAMYWYRQDPGQGLRLIYYSQIVNDFQKGDIAEGYSVSREKKESFPLTVTSAQKNPTAFYLCASSIWNGNQPQHFGDGTRLSIL.

This clone has more than one count but fewer than ten. The rearrangement uses TRBV9 and TRBJ1-2; unclear D gene. The CDR3 consists of 13 residues. V gave up 0 bases and J gave up 5 bases, with 8 bases separating them. CDR1 and CDR2 (germline): SGDLS, YYNGEE. As DNA, the CDR3 is TGTGCCAGCAGCGTAGGTAGGGATTATGGCTACACCTTC. Translating it yields CASSVGRDYGYTF.

The rearrangement links TRBV2 to TRBJ1-1, with no clear D. Germline-derived CDR1 and CDR2 are SNHLY and FYNNEI. V shed 8 bases and J shed 4 bases, with 20 bases lying between them. The length of the CDR3 is 15 residues. The CDR3 DNA follows: TGTGCCAGCCCCTCCGCCGGGAGGGAGGGCACTGAAGCTTTCTTT. This gives the protein CASPSAGREGTEAFF.

V usage is TRBV5-1 and J usage is TRBJ1-2; TRBD1 matches 8 bases. The V segment lost 2 bases and the J segment 8 bases; nucleotides outside the gene matches: 5. The CDR3 length is 13 residues. Germline CDR1 is SGHRS and CDR2 is YFSETQ. CDR3 in amino acids: CASSFQTGEGYTF. Written as DNA, the CDR3 is TGCGCCAGCAGCTTTCAGACAGGGGAGGGCTACACCTTC.

This chain uses TRBV7-2 with TRBJ2-5; 7 nucleotides line up with TRBD2. CDR3 length equals 17 residues. J gave up 2 bases and V 5 bases, and 14 bases lay outside the gene matches. The germline gives CDR1 SGHTA, CDR2 FQGNSA. DNA for the CDR3: TGTGCCAGCAGCAAAGGGAGGGCAGGGCCTACTCAAGAGACCCAGTACTTC. Residues: CASSKGRAGPTQETQYF. Based on the CDR3 plus reference TRBV7-2 and TRBJ2-5, the full variable domain is GAGVSQSPSNKVTEKGKDVELRCDPISGHTALYWYRQSLGQGLEFLIYFQGNSAPDKSGLPSDRFSAERTGGSVSTLTIQRTQQEDSAVYLCASSKGRAGPTQETQYFGPGTRLLVL.

The chain employs TRBV6-2 or TRBV6-3 and TRBJ1-1; possible D gene TRBD1, 5 bases. V was cut by 2 bases and J by 0 bases, with 10 bases left in between. CDR1 MNHEY and CDR2 SVGEGT come from the germline V gene. There are 15 residues in the CDR3. The CDR3 protein is CASSYAGLVNTEAFF. The CDR3 nucleotides are TGTGCCAGCAGTTACGCGGGGCTCGTGAACACTGAAGCTTTCTTT.

The gene calls are TRBV19 and TRBJ1-5, with 7 bases matching TRBD1. Germline V gives CDR1 LNHDA, CDR2 SQIVND (reference sequence). The CDR3 is 16 residues long. The V gene end was trimmed by 5 bases and the J gene end by 2 bases; junction bases not matched to a gene: 9. Here the CDR3 reads CASSLGGGQGNQPQHF. The CDR3 nucleotides read TGTGCCAGTAGTTTAGGGGGCGGACAGGGCAATCAGCCCCAGCATTTT.

This chain uses TRBV2 with TRBJ2-7; D is possibly TRBD1 (5 bases). V dropped 7 bases and J dropped 4 bases, with 8 bases sitting between them. The CDR3 length is 11 residues. CDR1 and CDR2 from the germline V gene are SNHLY and FYNNEI. The chain's CDR3 is CASTGHYEQYF. CDR3 bases: TGTGCCAGCACTGGACATTACGAGCAGTACTTC.

In DNA, the CDR3 is TGTGCCAGCAGCTTAGTTGTAGGGGGCCACACTGAAGCTTTCTTT. It translates to CASSLVVGGHTEAFF. The chain carries TRBV7-2 and TRBJ1-1; 7 bases match TRBD1. CDR3 size: 15 residues. V shed 1 base, J shed 3 bases, and the junction held 5 bases outside the gene matches. The germline CDR1 and CDR2 sequences are SGHTA and FQGNSA.